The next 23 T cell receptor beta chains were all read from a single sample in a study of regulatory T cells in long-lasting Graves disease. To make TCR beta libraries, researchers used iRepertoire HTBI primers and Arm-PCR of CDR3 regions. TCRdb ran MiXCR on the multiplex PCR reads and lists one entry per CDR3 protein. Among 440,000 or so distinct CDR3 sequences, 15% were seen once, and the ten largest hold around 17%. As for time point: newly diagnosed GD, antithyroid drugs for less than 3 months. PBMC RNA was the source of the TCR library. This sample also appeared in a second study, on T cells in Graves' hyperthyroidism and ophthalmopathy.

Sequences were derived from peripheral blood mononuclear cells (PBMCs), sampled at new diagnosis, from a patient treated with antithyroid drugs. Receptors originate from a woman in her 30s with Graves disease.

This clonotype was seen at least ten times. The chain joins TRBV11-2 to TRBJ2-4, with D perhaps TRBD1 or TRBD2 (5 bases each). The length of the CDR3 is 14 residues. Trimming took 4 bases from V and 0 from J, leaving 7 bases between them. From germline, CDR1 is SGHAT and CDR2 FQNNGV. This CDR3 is CASSSGTAKNIQYF. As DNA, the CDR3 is TGTGCCAGCAGCTCCGGGACAGCCAAAAACATTCAGTACTTC.

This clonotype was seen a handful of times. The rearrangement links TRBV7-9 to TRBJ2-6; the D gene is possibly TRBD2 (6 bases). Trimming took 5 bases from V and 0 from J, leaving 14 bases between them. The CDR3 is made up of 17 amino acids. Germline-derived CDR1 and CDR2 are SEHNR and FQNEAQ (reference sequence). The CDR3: CASSPGTLSSGANVLTF. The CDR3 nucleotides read TGTGCCAGCAGCCCCGGGACTCTTAGCTCTGGGGCCAACGTCCTGACTTTC.

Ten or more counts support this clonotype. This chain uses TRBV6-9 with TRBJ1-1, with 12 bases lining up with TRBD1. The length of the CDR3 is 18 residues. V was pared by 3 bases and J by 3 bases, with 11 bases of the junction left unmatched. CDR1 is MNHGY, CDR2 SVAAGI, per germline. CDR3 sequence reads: CASSYGGTGGVRDTEAFF. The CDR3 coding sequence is TGTGCCAGCAGTTACGGGGGGACAGGGGGCGTTAGAGACACTGAAGCTTTCTTT.

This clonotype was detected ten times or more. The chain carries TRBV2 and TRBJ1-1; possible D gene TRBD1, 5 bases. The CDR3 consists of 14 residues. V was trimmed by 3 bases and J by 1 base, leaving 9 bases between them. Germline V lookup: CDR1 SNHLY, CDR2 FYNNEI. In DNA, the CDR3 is TGTGCCAGCAGTGACAGGGTTGGGAACACTGAAGCTTTCTTT. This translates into CASSDRVGNTEAFF.

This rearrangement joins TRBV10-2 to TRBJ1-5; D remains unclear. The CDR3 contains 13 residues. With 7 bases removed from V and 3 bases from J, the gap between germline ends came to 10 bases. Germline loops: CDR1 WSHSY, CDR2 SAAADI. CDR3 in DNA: TGCGCCAGCACTCGGACGGCCAATCAGCCCCAGCATTTT. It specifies CASTRTANQPQHF.

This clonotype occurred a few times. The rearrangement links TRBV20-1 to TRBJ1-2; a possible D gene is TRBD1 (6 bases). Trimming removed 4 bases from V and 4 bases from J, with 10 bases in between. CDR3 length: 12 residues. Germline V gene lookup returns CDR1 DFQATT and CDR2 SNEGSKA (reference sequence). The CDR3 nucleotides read TGCAGTGCTACCGAACAGGGCTATGGCTACACCTTC. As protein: CSATEQGYGYTF.

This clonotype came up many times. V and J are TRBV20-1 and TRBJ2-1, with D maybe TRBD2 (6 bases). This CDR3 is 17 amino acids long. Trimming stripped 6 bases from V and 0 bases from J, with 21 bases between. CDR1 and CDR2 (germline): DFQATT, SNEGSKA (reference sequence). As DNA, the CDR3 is TGCAGTGCCAGTCCCCTGGCGGGACTTAGCTCCTACAATGAGCAGTTCTTC. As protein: CSASPLAGLSSYNEQFF.

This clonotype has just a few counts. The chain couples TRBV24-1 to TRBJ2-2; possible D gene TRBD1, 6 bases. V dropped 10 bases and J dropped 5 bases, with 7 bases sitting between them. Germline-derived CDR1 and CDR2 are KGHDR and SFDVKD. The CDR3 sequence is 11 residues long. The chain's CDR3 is CATQGTGELFF. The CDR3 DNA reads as TGTGCCACGCAGGGGACCGGGGAGCTGTTTTTT.

CDR3 residues: CASSLSALKKPHTEAFF. CDR3 coding DNA: TGTGCCAGCAGTTTATCCGCCCTAAAAAAACCCCACACTGAAGCTTTCTTT. The chain links TRBV28 to TRBJ1-1; D is undetermined. The CDR3 runs to 17 residues. Trimming left V 1 base short and J 3 bases short, with 18 bases between. Germline V gives CDR1 MDHEN, CDR2 SYDVKM.

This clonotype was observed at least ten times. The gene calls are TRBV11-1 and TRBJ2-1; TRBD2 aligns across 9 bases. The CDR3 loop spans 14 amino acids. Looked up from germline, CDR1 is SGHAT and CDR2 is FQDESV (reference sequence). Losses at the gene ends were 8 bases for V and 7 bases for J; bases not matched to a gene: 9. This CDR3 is CASLAGGPRNEQFF. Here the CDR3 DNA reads TGTGCCAGCCTGGCGGGAGGGCCAAGGAATGAGCAGTTCTTC.

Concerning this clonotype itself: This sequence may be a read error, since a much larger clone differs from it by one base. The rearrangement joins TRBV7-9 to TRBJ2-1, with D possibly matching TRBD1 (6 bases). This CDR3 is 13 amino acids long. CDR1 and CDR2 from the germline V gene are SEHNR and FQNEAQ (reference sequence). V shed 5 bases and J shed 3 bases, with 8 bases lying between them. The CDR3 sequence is CASSPGDYNEQFF. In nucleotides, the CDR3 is TGTGCCAGCAGCCCAGGGGACTACAATGAGCAGTTCTTC.

The CDR3 nucleotides are TGCAGCGTCGGGACTAGCGGGGGGAGCTACGAGCAGTACTTC. It is translated as CSVGTSGGSYEQYF. The V and J genes are TRBV29-1 and TRBJ2-7, with 15 bases that match TRBD2. CDR3 length: 14 amino acids. Per the germline V gene, CDR1 is SQVTM and CDR2 is ANQGSEA. J gave up 3 bases and V 6 bases, and 3 bases lay outside the gene matches.

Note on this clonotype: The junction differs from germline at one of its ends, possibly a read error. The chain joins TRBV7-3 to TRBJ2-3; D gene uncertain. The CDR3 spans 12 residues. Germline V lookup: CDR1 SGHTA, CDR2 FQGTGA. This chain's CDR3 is CAGSHSTDTQYF. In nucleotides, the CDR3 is TGTGCCGGCAGCCACAGCACAGATACGCAGTATTTT.

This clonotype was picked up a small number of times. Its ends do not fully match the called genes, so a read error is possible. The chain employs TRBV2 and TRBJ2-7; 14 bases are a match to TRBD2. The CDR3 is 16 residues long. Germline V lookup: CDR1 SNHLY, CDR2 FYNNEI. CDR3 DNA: TGTGCCAGCAGCCCGGGACTAGCGGGAGTAAAGTACGAGCAGCACTTC. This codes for CASSPGLAGVKYEQHF.

The CDR3 protein is CSVAGSFDSTYEQYF. CDR3 DNA: TGCAGCGTTGCCGGATCATTTGACAGCACCTACGAGCAGTACTTC. The genes are TRBV29-1 and TRBJ2-7; the D gene is possibly TRBD1 (5 bases). Trimming left V 4 bases short and J 2 bases short, with 18 bases between. Germline CDR1 reads SQVTM; CDR2 reads ANQGSEA. The CDR3 extends over 15 amino acids.

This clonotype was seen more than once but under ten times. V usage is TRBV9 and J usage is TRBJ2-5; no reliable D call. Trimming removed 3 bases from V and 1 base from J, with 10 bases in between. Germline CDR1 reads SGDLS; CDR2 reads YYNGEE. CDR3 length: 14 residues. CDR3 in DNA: TGTGCCAGCAGCGCTAACGAATTCCAAGAGACCCAGTACTTC. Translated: CASSANEFQETQYF.

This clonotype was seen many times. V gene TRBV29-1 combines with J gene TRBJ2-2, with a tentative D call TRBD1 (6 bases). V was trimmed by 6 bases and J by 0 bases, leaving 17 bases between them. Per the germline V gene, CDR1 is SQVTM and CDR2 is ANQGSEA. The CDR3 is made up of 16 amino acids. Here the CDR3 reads CSVGDNLFSNTGELFF. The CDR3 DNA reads TGCAGCGTAGGGGACAATTTATTCTCGAACACCGGGGAGCTGTTTTTT.

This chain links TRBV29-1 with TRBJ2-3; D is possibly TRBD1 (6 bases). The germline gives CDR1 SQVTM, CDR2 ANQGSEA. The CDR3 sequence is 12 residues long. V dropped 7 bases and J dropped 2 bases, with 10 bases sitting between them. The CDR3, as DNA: TGCAGCGCTGGACAGCTCACAGATACGCAGTATTTT. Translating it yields CSAGQLTDTQYF.

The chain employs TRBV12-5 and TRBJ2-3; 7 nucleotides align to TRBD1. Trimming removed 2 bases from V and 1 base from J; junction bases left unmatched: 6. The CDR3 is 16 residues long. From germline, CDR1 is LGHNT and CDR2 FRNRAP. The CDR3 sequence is CASGLFTGVGTDTQYF. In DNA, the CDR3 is TGTGCTAGTGGTTTGTTCACAGGGGTGGGCACAGATACGCAGTATTTT.

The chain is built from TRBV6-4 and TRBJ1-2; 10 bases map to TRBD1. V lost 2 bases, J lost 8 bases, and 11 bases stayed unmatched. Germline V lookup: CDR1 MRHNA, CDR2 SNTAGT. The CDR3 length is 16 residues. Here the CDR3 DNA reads TGTGCCAGCAGTGACCGACCCGGGACAGGGGTGGGAGGCTACACCTTC. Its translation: CASSDRPGTGVGGYTF.

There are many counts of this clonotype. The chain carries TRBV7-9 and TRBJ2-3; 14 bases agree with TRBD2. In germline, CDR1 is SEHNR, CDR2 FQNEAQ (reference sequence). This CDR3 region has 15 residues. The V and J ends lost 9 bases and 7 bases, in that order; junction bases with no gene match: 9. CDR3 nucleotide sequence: TGTGCCAGTTTAACCGGGACTAGCGGGAGTAATACGCAGTATTTT. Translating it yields CASLTGTSGSNTQYF.

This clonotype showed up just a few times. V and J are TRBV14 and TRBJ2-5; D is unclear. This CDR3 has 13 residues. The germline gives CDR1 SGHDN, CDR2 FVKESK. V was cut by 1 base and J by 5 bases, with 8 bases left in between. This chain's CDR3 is CASSQGPGETQYF. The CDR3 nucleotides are TGTGCCAGCAGCCAAGGCCCCGGGGAGACCCAGTACTTC. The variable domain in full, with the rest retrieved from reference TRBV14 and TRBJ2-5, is EAGVTQFPSHSVIEKGQTVTLRCDPISGHDNLYWYRRVMGKEIKFLLHFVKESKQDESGMPNNRFLAERTGGTYSTLKVQPAELEDSGVYFCASSQGPGETQYFGPGTRLLVL.

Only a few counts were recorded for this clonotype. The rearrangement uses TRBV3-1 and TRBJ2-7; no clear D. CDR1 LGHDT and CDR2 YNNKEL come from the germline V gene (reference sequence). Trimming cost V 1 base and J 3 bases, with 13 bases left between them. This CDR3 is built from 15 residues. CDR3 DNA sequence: TGTGCCAGCAGCCAAGCGTCTGCGGACCGCTACGAGCAGTACTTC. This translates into CASSQASADRYEQYF.